The TCR beta chain described here comes from a study of cytomegalovirus exposure and HLA in healthy donors. Looking at the study overall: Previous work identified 120 million or so unique TCR beta sequences from around 180 million T cells. The study's findings and limits: Most TCR sequences were rare, but some public TCRs occurred in many donors. A later analysis showed that HLA-associated TCR beta chains had undergone more clonal expansion than equally common others.

The germline V gene has CDR1 LNHDA and CDR2 SQIVND (reference sequence). The CDR3 consists of 21 residues. V lost 4 bases and J lost 3, with 28 bases in between. Donors were ostensibly healthy at sampling, although undocumented immune exposures were probable. On this clone: The antigen remains undetermined.

PCR primers comprised 60 Vbeta and 13 Jbeta primers. Using immunoSEQ multiplex PCR, the repertoire was profiled, and TCRdb retains in-frame clones only, with some absent. The table shows about 220,000 clones, with over 65% occurring only once. This chain connects TRBV19 to TRBJ2-6; D is undetermined. Sequenced input: PBMCs. The receptor was isolated from a man aged 18 to 30 in good health and CMV-seronegative. This CDR3 reads CASSSSPPLRGHVGGANVLTF. The CDR3 DNA sequence: TGTGCCAGTAGTAGCTCCCCCCCGCTCCGAGGTCATGTCGGTGGGGCCAACGTCCTGACTTTC.